This T cell receptor beta chain was observed in a study of CD8+CD57+ T cells in acquired aplastic anemia. Germline V lookup: CDR1 LGHNA, CDR2 YSLEER. Trimming removed 0 bases from V and 6 bases from J, with 6 bases in between. This CDR3 region has 14 residues. This clonotype was detected ten times or more. No antigen is known for it. The template for TCR beta VDJ and CDR3 sequence profiling was genomic DNA. TCRdb itself ran the reads through MiXCR, one entry per CDR3 protein. This table holds some 140,000 distinct CDR3 sequences, over 50% found once. Overall study findings and caveats: Between the patient and control groups, CD8+ Simpson's diversity did not differ significantly.

Patients who underwent sequencing had shown CD8+CD57+ cell expansion by flow cytometry. The sample comprised sorted CD4+, CD8+, or CD8+CD57+ T cells (not recorded which) from PBMCs. V is TRBV4-3 and J is TRBJ1-6; no definite D call. This receptor was identified in a human donor with aplastic anemia. The CDR3 coding sequence is TGCGCCAGCAGCCAAGATTTCGGTAATTCACCCCTCCACTTT. Protein sequence: CASSQDFGNSPLHF.